The clone carrying this TCR beta chain was observed at least ten times. Antigen specificity is unknown. The data belong to a study of T-cell memory formation after mild COVID-19. Study background: Clustering of TCRs was largely donor specific. General study results and limits: Memory cells collected pre-infection included some clones that later responded, suggesting cross-reactive memory joined. Those CD4+ clones that contracted were mainly in CM and EM (CD8+ ones in EMRA).

The germline gives CDR1 LGHNA, CDR2 YSLEER. V gave up 3 bases and J gave up 4 bases, with 9 bases separating them. This CDR3 has 13 residues. Constant-segment primers served in 5'RACE that generated TCR alpha and TCR beta cDNA libraries bearing sample barcodes and UMIs. TCRdb re-called the 5' RACE reads through MiXCR, storing one row per CDR3 protein. The table records 70,000 to 95,000 distinct CDR3 sequences, around 13% of them present only once. The rearrangement uses TRBV4-3 and TRBJ1-1, with D unclear. Sequenced sample: PBMCs or a T cell subset sorted from them (not recorded which). The receptor comes from a man between 18 and 29 years old who had mild COVID-19 (a few samples of this study predate the infection). Cell type and time point are not known. The CDR3 DNA sequence: TGCGCCAGCAGCCAGTGGAGGGCCACTGAAGCTTTCTTT. Translation gives CASSQWRATEAFF.